The rows below give T cell receptor beta chains drawn from one sample of a study of cytomegalovirus exposure and HLA in healthy donors. Measured with immunoSEQ multiplex PCR; TCRdb has only the in-frame clones, and not every one. The sample gives approximately 160,000 clones, around 85% of which show up once; 1.9% is in the top ten. Sequenced sample: PBMCs. The receptors were sampled from a human donor in good health. CDR3s leave out the opening cysteine and the closing phenylalanine or tryptophan.

TRBJ1-6	TRBV5-1	ASTKSGTGHNSPLH
TRBJ2-3	TRBV25-1	ASSPTGSSQY
TRBJ2-3	TRBV5-4	ASSNPIAGISTDTQY
TRBJ1-4	TRBV5-5	ASSPSSQGSATNEKLF
TRBJ1-6	TRBV25-1	ASSEGVQGNSPLH
TRBJ2-7	TRBV20-1	SAAQDYEQY
TRBJ2-2	TRBV6-5	ASSGDRANTGELF
TRBJ2-2	TRBV12-5	ASGSPSGTGGTGELF
TRBJ2-3	TRBV5-1	ASSWTVGAGQGDTQY
TRBJ2-3	TRBV11-3	ASSLEGGGRNTQY
TRBJ2-5	TRBV5-4	ASSLEGETQY
TRBJ1-1	TRBV18	ASSRVTGGDTEAF
TRBJ2-7	TRBV4-1	ASSHPGQGVYEQY
TRBJ1-3	TRBV5-1	ASSLEGGAGNTIY
TRBJ2-5	TRBV7-2	ASSLYGGETQY
TRBJ2-1	TRBV19	ASRQNAGSLYEQF
TRBJ2-7	TRBV9	ASSVGRGTENYEQY
TRBJ2-3	TRBV20-1	SARTHLRQY
TRBJ2-7	TRBV11-3	ASSEQSGGEQY
TRBJ2-7	TRBV5-1	ASSLEAGTSYEQY
TRBJ1-2	TRBV10-2	ASSESGTALYGYT
TRBJ1-6	TRBV12-5	ASGPGDPGSPLH
TRBJ1-1	TRBV5-4	ASSLIDRNTEAF
TRBJ1-4	TRBV15	ATKGPGGEKLF
TRBJ1-3	TRBV7-2	ASSPVDRSSGNTIY
TRBJ1-3	TRBV20-1	SASLRNTIY
TRBJ1-2	TRBV19	ASSEGQAPYGYT
TRBJ2-1	TRBV7-9	ASSFSGTSGEGEQF
TRBJ2-3	TRBV10-3	AISDRGGSSTDTQY
TRBJ1-6	TRBV20-1	SASSRGSLH
TRBJ2-3	TRBV7-6	ASSTTSGGTDTQY
TRBJ2-3	TRBV14	ASSQDLIPTSTQY
TRBJ2-1	TRBV6-5	ASSYQRGGENEQF
TRBJ1-4	TRBV2	ASSEGGAGEKLF
TRBJ1-1	TRBV13	ASSADRLNTEAF
TRBJ2-7	TRBV6-5	ASSAQVSSYEQY
TRBJ2-1	TRBV6-7	AGPGTASNEQF
TRBJ1-2	TRBV4-1	ASSQGTGTGYT
TRBJ1-1	TRBV7-2	ASSLGQAMNTEAF
TRBJ2-5	TRBV13	ASSSILAGEKETQY
TRBJ1-6	TRBV5-5	ASRATEYNSPLH
TRBJ2-2	TRBV7-8	ASSSMTSGGGGELF
TRBJ2-3	TRBV5-1	ASSPQLDRDTQY
TRBJ2-4	TRBV27	ASTLTGDLDKNIQY
TRBJ2-1	TRBV5-6	ASSLVGSGVFEQF
TRBJ1-1	TRBV18	ASSPPTSTGNTEAF